A selection of T cell receptor beta chains follows, all from one sample in a study of T-cell memory formation after mild COVID-19. TCRdb re-called the 5' RACE reads through MiXCR, storing one row per CDR3 protein. The sample yields 530,000 or so distinct CDR3 sequences, around a sixth seen once. Sequences were obtained from PBMCs or a T cell subset sorted from them (not recorded which). These receptors originate from an adult woman who had mild COVID-19 (a few samples of this study predate the infection). Cell type and time point are not known. Both conserved end residues are part of each CDR3. Each record gives: V gene, D gene, J gene, CDR3 protein. The D gene is left open where the match is weak.

TRBV20-1	.	TRBJ2-3	CSARRRGRTDTQYF
TRBV7-9	.	TRBJ2-1	CASSLVGRDNEQFF
TRBV11-3	.	TRBJ1-1	CASSLFDTEAFF
TRBV19	.	TRBJ1-1	CASSIGGRVNTEAFF
TRBV7-3	.	TRBJ1-5	CASSLNRGQPQHF
TRBV9	.	TRBJ2-1	CASSAPPDEQFF
TRBV14	TRBD2	TRBJ2-1	CASSRQRGTSGLYNEQFF
TRBV9	TRBD2	TRBJ2-7	CASSPRTSRHYEQYF
TRBV20-1	TRBD2	TRBJ2-1	CSASSSGGIEQFF
TRBV29-1	.	TRBJ1-5	CSVAGEGNQPQHF
TRBV4-1	.	TRBJ2-3	CASSQETRSGADTQYF
TRBV11-2	.	TRBJ2-7	CASSPSTAEQYF
TRBV12-3/TRBV12-4	.	TRBJ2-7	CASSDLKGPPYEQYF
TRBV7-7	.	TRBJ2-2	CASSAGKARSYTGELFF
TRBV4-1	TRBD1	TRBJ1-1	CASSQIQGGNTEAFF
TRBV4-3	.	TRBJ1-4	CASSQAESVANEKLFF
TRBV5-6	.	TRBJ1-1	CASSLEAGLVNTEAFF
TRBV7-2	.	TRBJ1-2	CASSLEPPVGGYTF
TRBV20-1	.	TRBJ1-3	CSATDGNSGNTIYF
TRBV5-1	TRBD2	TRBJ2-3	CASSVERGGTDTQYF
TRBV7-9	TRBD1	TRBJ1-5	CASSVTGVGQPQHF
TRBV7-9	.	TRBJ2-1	CASSSQGLEQFF
TRBV16	.	TRBJ1-2	CASSQFPSYGYTF
TRBV12-3/TRBV12-4	.	TRBJ1-2	CASSPPSTRVRSYTF
TRBV20-1	.	TRBJ1-6	CSARDGGRSPDSPLHF
TRBV2	.	TRBJ2-5	CASSEQGTIQETQYF
TRBV4-1	.	TRBJ2-3	CASKVRGFTDTQYF
TRBV2	.	TRBJ2-7	CASSPPMGGQSYEQYF
TRBV2	TRBD1	TRBJ1-5	CASSRQGLNYQPQHF
TRBV6-1	.	TRBJ2-1	CASSEEEMGYNEQFF
TRBV6-2/TRBV6-3	.	TRBJ1-5	CASSYWRNDNQPQHF
TRBV7-9	TRBD2	TRBJ2-1	CASSGTTLRGQFF
TRBV12-3/TRBV12-4	.	TRBJ1-3	CASSLLDRFDGGNTIYF
TRBV7-2	TRBD2	TRBJ2-5	CASSLGTSGSFGTQYF
TRBV12-3/TRBV12-4	.	TRBJ2-7	CASSLAVAGYEQYF
TRBV5-1	TRBD1	TRBJ2-3	CASSLTGSGDTQYF
TRBV4-1	.	TRBJ2-3	CASSQKRGSDVVTSTDTQYF
TRBV7-6	.	TRBJ2-7	CASSLLPGHSYEQYF
TRBV12-3/TRBV12-4	.	TRBJ1-1	CASGFGSTEAFF
TRBV7-9	TRBD2	TRBJ2-3	CASSLTRLAGSPDTQYF
TRBV3-1	.	TRBJ2-1	CASSQADGLYNEQFF
TRBV9	TRBD2	TRBJ2-1	CASSAPGLAEYSSYNEQFF
TRBV5-1	.	TRBJ2-7	CASSLGVGVNYEQYF
TRBV5-1	.	TRBJ2-3	CASSLDADTQYF
TRBV24-1	.	TRBJ1-1	CATNDSLEAFF
TRBV3-1	.	TRBJ2-5	CASRGYQETQYF
TRBV20-1	TRBD2	TRBJ2-3	CSARRSGTRTDTQYF
TRBV7-2	.	TRBJ1-4	CASSLWTEIPDEKLFF
TRBV9	.	TRBJ1-1	CASSVDGSITEAFF
TRBV5-1	TRBD1	TRBJ2-3	CASSLAIIARSPNQQGSRTNTQYF
TRBV5-1	TRBD1	TRBJ1-1	CASSLQPGQGFEAFF
TRBV15	TRBD2	TRBJ2-5	CATASGANQETQYF
TRBV5-1	TRBD1	TRBJ2-3	CASSSRDRGRDTQYF
TRBV24-1	.	TRBJ1-5	CATSASGSSNQPQHF